A selection of T cell receptor beta chains follows, all from one sample in a study of regulatory T cells in long-lasting Graves disease. Each CDR3 protein is one row after TCRdb ran MiXCR on the multiplex PCR reads. Here the sample spans 600,000 to 800,000 distinct CDR3 sequences, 25% to 35% being singletons. The sequences come from peripheral blood mononuclear cells (PBMCs), collected when the disease was refractory, from a patient treated with antithyroid drugs. These receptors were obtained from a female donor with Graves disease. Each CDR3 is given with its conserved first and last residue. D genes are given only for firm matches. Only some rows state a clone size, as once, few, many or a class for expanded clones.

TRBJ1-2	NA	TRBV6-1	TRBD1	CASSPRTGVIGYTF	TGTGCCAGCAGTCCGAGGACAGGGGTGATCGGCTACACCTTC
TRBJ2-4	NA	TRBV28	NA	CASSLVVARLFF	TGTGCCAGCAGTTTAGTAGTAGCGCGTCTGTTCTTC
TRBJ1-5	NA	TRBV3-1	TRBD1	CASSQDWTGGGNQPQHF	TGTGCCAGCAGCCAAGACTGGACAGGGGGCGGAAATCAGCCCCAGCATTTT
TRBJ2-3	NA	TRBV30	TRBD1	CAWSRQGGADTQYF	TGTGCCTGGAGCCGACAGGGCGGCGCAGATACGCAGTATTTT
TRBJ1-2	many	TRBV30	TRBD1	CAWRGDRAGYTF	TGTGCCTGGAGAGGGGACAGGGCAGGCTACACCTTC
TRBJ2-7	NA	TRBV10-2	TRBD2	CASSDGREGPYEQYF	TGCGCCAGCAGTGATGGACGGGAGGGCCCTTACGAGCAGTACTTC
TRBJ2-7	NA	TRBV29-1	NA	CSVEVAGSEQYF	TGCAGCGTTGAAGTGGCAGGGTCCGAGCAGTACTTC
TRBJ2-5	NA	TRBV6-2/TRBV6-3	NA	CASRPGRGGETQYF	TGTGCCAGCAGACCGGGACGTGGGGGTGAGACCCAGTACTTC
TRBJ1-1	NA	TRBV6-1	TRBD1	CASSDPRDRGFSEAFF	TGTGCCAGCAGTGACCCCCGGGACAGGGGATTCTCTGAAGCTTTCTTT
TRBJ1-1	many	TRBV27	NA	CASSLQPETEAFF	TGTGCCAGCAGTCTCCAACCCGAAACTGAAGCTTTCTTT
TRBJ1-6	many	TRBV28	TRBD1	CASSRQGPGDNSPLHF	TGTGCCAGCAGTCGACAGGGGCCGGGGGATAATTCACCCCTCCACTTT
TRBJ2-2	NA	TRBV20-1	NA	CSASRPAGELFF	TGCAGTGCTTCACGGCCTGCCGGGGAGCTGTTTTTT
TRBJ1-1	NA	TRBV20-1	NA	CSARGTQNTEAFF	TGCAGTGCTAGGGGGACCCAGAACACTGAAGCTTTCTTT
TRBJ1-2	many	TRBV6-5	TRBD1	CASSSQTGTDYGYTF	TGTGCCAGCAGTTCGCAAACTGGGACAGACTATGGCTACACCTTC
TRBJ1-2	NA	TRBV12-3/TRBV12-4	NA	CASSLQDTASYTF	TGTGCCAGCAGCTTACAGGACACGGCCAGCTACACCTTC
TRBJ1-1	few	TRBV14	TRBD1	CASSPERLDRVSEAFF	TGTGCCAGCAGCCCAGAAAGACTCGACAGGGTCTCTGAAGCTTTCTTT
TRBJ2-5	few	TRBV12-3/TRBV12-4	NA	CASSSRAKATQYF	TGTGCCAGCAGTTCCCGTGCGAAAGCGACCCAGTACTTC
TRBJ1-2	few	TRBV5-1	NA	CASSLANRDRLTF	TGCGCCAGCAGCTTAGCTAATCGGGATCGGCTTACCTTC
TRBJ2-7	few	TRBV3-1	TRBD2	CASSQVAGHEQYF	TGTGCCAGCAGCCAAGTAGCGGGCCACGAGCAGTACTTC
TRBJ2-2	few	TRBV5-1	NA	CASSLDGPLTGELFF	TGCGCCAGCAGCTTGGACGGGCCGCTGACCGGGGAGCTGTTTTTT
TRBJ1-1	NA	TRBV10-2	NA	CASSFRGGEGAFF	TGCGCCAGCAGTTTCCGGGGAGGCGAAGGAGCTTTCTTT
TRBJ1-5	NA	TRBV6-1	TRBD1	CASSTLGTGGVGQPQHF	TGTGCCAGCAGTACCCTCGGGACAGGGGGCGTAGGTCAGCCCCAGCATTTT
TRBJ1-1	NA	TRBV30	NA	CAWLRGNTEAFF	TGTGCCTGGCTCAGGGGGAACACTGAAGCTTTCTTT
TRBJ1-3	NA	TRBV7-3	NA	CATLMRRRNSGNTIYF	TGTGCCACCCTGATGAGGCGTCGAAACTCTGGAAACACCATATATTTT
TRBJ1-3	NA	TRBV25-1	TRBD1	CASSQRTGWGNTIYF	TGTGCCAGCAGCCAACGGACAGGGTGGGGAAACACCATATATTTT
TRBJ2-4	NA	TRBV10-1	NA	CASSESIRSNIQYF	TGCGCCAGCAGTGAGTCCATTAGATCCAACATTCAGTACTTC
TRBJ2-5	NA	TRBV6-4	TRBD2	CASRPTSGSETQYF	TGTGCCAGCAGGCCGACTAGCGGGAGTGAGACCCAGTACTTC
TRBJ2-2	few	TRBV12-3/TRBV12-4	NA	CASSLARKGELFF	TGTGCCAGCAGTTTGGCTAGAAAGGGGGAGCTGTTTTTT
TRBJ2-3	once	TRBV20-1	TRBD2	CSATLAGGRDTQYF	TGCAGTGCTACACTAGCGGGAGGTCGAGATACGCAGTATTTT
TRBJ1-4	NA	TRBV20-1	NA	CSARAGTANEKLFF	TGCAGTGCTAGAGCAGGGACGGCTAATGAAAAACTGTTTTTT
TRBJ1-1	few	TRBV12-5	TRBD1	CASGLVQGAITEAFF	TGTGCTAGTGGTTTGGTACAGGGGGCTATTACTGAAGCTTTCTTT
TRBJ2-7	few	TRBV3-1	TRBD1	CASSQSDRGYEQYF	TGTGCCAGCAGCCAATCGGACAGGGGCTACGAGCAGTACTTC
TRBJ1-1	many	TRBV27	TRBD1	CASRETGGSTEAFF	TGTGCCAGCAGGGAGACAGGGGGCAGCACTGAAGCTTTCTTT
TRBJ1-1	few	TRBV7-2	TRBD1	CASSLLGSGGKTEAFF	TGTGCCAGCAGCTTATTGGGCTCAGGGGGGAAGACTGAAGCTTTCTTT
TRBJ2-5	NA	TRBV27	TRBD1	CASRDRGGRETQHF	TGTGCCAGCAGGGACAGGGGGGGTCGGGAGACCCAGCACTTC
TRBJ1-2	few	TRBV20-1	NA	CSAQGGGRGYTF	TGCAGTGCTCAAGGCGGTGGAAGAGGCTACACCTTC
TRBJ2-7	NA	TRBV5-1	TRBD2	CASSPWTSGRSYEQYF	TGCGCCAGCAGCCCTTGGACTAGCGGGCGCTCCTACGAGCAGTACTTC
TRBJ1-5	NA	TRBV3-1	NA	CASSPGRVRQPQHF	TGTGCCAGCAGCCCTGGCAGGGTTCGTCAGCCCCAGCATTTT
TRBJ1-5	NA	TRBV7-3	TRBD1	CASSGGQGRNQPQHF	TGTGCCAGCAGTGGTGGACAGGGGCGAAATCAGCCCCAGCATTTT
TRBJ2-5	NA	TRBV29-1	NA	CSVGGLQPETQYF	TGCAGCGTTGGGGGGCTGCAACCGGAGACCCAGTACTTC
TRBJ1-1	once	TRBV29-1	NA	CSVFVGNTEAFF	TGCAGCGTTTTTGTGGGAAACACTGAAGCTTTCTTT
TRBJ1-2	many	TRBV2	NA	CASSDLVGGYTF	TGTGCCAGCAGTGACCTCGTAGGAGGCTACACCTTC
TRBJ1-1	few	TRBV28	NA	CASSTRYEAFF	TGTGCCAGCAGTACCCGTTATGAAGCTTTCTTT
TRBJ2-7	NA	TRBV5-1	TRBD1	CASSGTTGQSYEQYF	TGCGCCAGCAGCGGAACGACAGGGCAATCCTACGAGCAGTACTTC
TRBJ2-4	NA	TRBV6-1	NA	CASTLTLNIQYF	TGTGCCAGCACCCTGACCTTAAACATTCAGTACTTC
TRBJ1-1	few	TRBV19	TRBD1	CASSTPGQGNSF	TGTGCCAGTAGTACTCCGGGACAGGGAAACAGCTTT
TRBJ1-1	many	TRBV6-1	NA	CASSPSIQRSTEAFF	TGTGCCAGCAGTCCCAGTATCCAGAGGAGCACTGAAGCTTTCTTT
TRBJ1-1	many	TRBV28	NA	CASSKSGGNTEAFF	TGTGCCAGCAGTAAATCCGGGGGTAACACTGAAGCTTTCTTT
TRBJ1-1	many	TRBV10-3	TRBD1	CAISELQGDTEAFF	TGTGCCATCAGTGAGTTACAGGGGGACACTGAAGCTTTCTTT
TRBJ1-2	many	TRBV12-3/TRBV12-4	NA	CASSHYTGNYGYTF	TGTGCCAGCAGCCACTATACAGGGAACTATGGCTACACCTTC
TRBJ2-3	NA	TRBV12-5	TRBD2	CASGLVTSAVTDTQYF	TGTGCTAGTGGTTTGGTAACTAGCGCCGTCACAGATACGCAGTATTTT
TRBJ1-2	NA	TRBV11-3	TRBD1	CASSQVQGDFNYGYTF	TGTGCCAGCAGCCAAGTCCAGGGGGATTTTAACTATGGCTACACCTTC
TRBJ2-7	few	TRBV11-2	NA	CASSLGGRPSGAYEQYF	TGTGCCAGCAGCCTTGGGGGGCGTCCGTCAGGGGCCTACGAGCAGTACTTC
TRBJ1-5	few	TRBV2	NA	CASSEATGSHQPQHF	TGTGCCAGCAGTGAAGCGACAGGCTCACATCAGCCCCAGCATTTT